This T cell receptor beta chain appears in the sequencing data of a study of T cell responses to AZD1222 COVID-19 vaccine. Sequencing used immunoSEQ multiplex PCR; TCRdb keeps in-frame clones, though not all of them. The table has about 86,000 clones, about 86% seen once. Germline CDR1 and CDR2: MGHRA and YSYEKL. This CDR3 comprises 14 residues. J lost 4 bases, V lost 4 bases, and 3 bases had no gene match. This TCR derives from an adult in good health. The chain uses TRBV4-1 and TRBJ1-4; TRBD1 matches at 7 bases. The source was peripheral blood, collected on day 0 of MenACWY control vaccination. The CDR3 protein is CASSLGQSNEKLFF. CDR3 DNA: TGCGCCAGCAGCCTGGGACAGAGTAATGAAAAACTGTTTTTT.